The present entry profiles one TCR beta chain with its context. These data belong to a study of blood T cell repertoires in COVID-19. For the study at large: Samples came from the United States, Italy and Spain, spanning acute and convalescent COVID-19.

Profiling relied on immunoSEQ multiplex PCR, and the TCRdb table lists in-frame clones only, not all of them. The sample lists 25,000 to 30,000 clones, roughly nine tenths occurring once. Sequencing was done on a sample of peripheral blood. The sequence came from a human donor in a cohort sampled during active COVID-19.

The CDR3 DNA reads TGCGCCAGCACCAATAGCGGGGGCCCACAAGAGACCCAGTACTTC. Protein: CASTNSGGPQETQYF. The chain is built from TRBV5-1 and TRBJ2-5; 9 bases agree with TRBD2. Germline V gene lookup returns CDR1 SGHRS and CDR2 YFSETQ. The ends lost 6 bases at V and 2 bases at J; junction bases unmatched: 8. The CDR3 spans 15 residues.